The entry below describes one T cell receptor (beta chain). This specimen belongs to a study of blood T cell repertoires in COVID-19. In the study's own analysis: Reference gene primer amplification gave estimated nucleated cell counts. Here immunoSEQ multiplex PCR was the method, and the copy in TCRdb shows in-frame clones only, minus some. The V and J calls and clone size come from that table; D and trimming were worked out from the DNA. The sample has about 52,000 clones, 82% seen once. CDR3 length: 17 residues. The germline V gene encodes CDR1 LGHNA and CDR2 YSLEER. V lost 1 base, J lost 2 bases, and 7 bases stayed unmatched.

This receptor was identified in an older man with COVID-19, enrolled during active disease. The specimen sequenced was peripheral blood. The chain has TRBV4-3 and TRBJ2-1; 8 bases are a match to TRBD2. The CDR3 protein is CASSQAEEAGAYNEQFF. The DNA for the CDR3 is TGCGCCAGCAGCCAAGCAGAGGAAGCGGGAGCCTACAATGAGCAGTTCTTC.